Below are 21 T cell receptor beta chains sequenced from a single sample in a study of cytomegalovirus exposure and HLA in healthy donors. Use of 60 Vbeta and 13 Jbeta primers characterized the PCR. Data came from immunoSEQ multiplex PCR; TCRdb stores just in-frame clones and leaves some out. The data hold some 150,000 clones, with over 65% observed a single time. What was sequenced was PBMCs. The source is a man aged 40-50 years in good health and CMV-seronegative.

The genes are TRBV27 and TRBJ1-2; tentative D call: TRBD1 (5 bases). This CDR3 has 14 residues. Per germline, CDR1 MNHEY and CDR2 SMNVEV (reference sequence). V lost 1 base, J lost 4 bases, and 10 bases lay in between. The CDR3 DNA follows: TGTGCCAGCAGTTTATATGGGGGGAGCTATGGCTACACCTTC. Its protein product is CASSLYGGSYGYTF.

The chain is built from TRBV19 and TRBJ1-2; D might be TRBD1 (5 bases). CDR3 length: 13 residues. Trimming pared 6 bases from V and 5 bases from J, leaving 13 bases between. Germline V gene data show CDR1 as LNHDA and CDR2 as SQIVND (reference sequence). CDR3 residues: CASRRGREYGYTF. For the CDR3, the DNA is TGTGCCAGTAGAAGGGGCAGAGAATATGGCTACACCTTC. The complete variable domain, with remaining parts taken from reference TRBV19 and TRBJ1-2, reads DGGITQSPKYLFRKEGQNVTLSCEQNLNHDAMYWYRQDPGQGLRLIYYSQIVNDFQKGDIAEGYSVSREKKESFPLTVTSAQKNPTAFYLCASRRGREYGYTFGSGTRLTVV.

The chain has TRBV6-5 and TRBJ1-1; 8 positions agree with TRBD1. V trimming: 0 bases; J trimming: 7 bases; junction bases outside the gene matches: 7. From germline, CDR1 is MNHEY and CDR2 SVGAGI. This CDR3 contains 15 residues. The CDR3 region is CASSYSGQGVGEAFF. Written as DNA, the CDR3 is TGTGCCAGCAGTTACTCAGGACAGGGAGTGGGTGAAGCTTTCTTT.

The chain combines TRBV6-4 with TRBJ1-3; D is ambiguous. Trimming took off 9 bases at V and 2 bases at J, with 23 bases between the two ends. CDR1 and CDR2 from the germline V gene are MRHNA and SNTAGT. The CDR3 is made up of 17 amino acids. CDR3 sequence: CASLTPRQKLPGNTIYF. In nucleotides, the CDR3 is TGTGCCAGTCTAACCCCGAGGCAGAAGTTACCTGGAAACACCATATATTTT.

The rearrangement joins TRBV28 to TRBJ2-3, with 7 bases identical to TRBD2. V lost 6 bases to trimming and J lost 5 bases; unmatched junction nucleotides: 11. The CDR3 is made up of 15 amino acids. In germline, CDR1 is MDHEN, CDR2 SYDVKM. CDR3 sequence reads: CASSPSGAGVDTQYF. The CDR3 region has the DNA TGTGCCAGCAGCCCAAGCGGGGCGGGGGTAGATACGCAGTATTTT.

The chain employs TRBV6-4 and TRBJ2-1, with 9 bases that match TRBD1. Germline loops: CDR1 MRHNA, CDR2 SNTAGT. The CDR3 runs 15 residues. Germline trimming cut 6 bases from V and 4 bases from J; bases unmatched to any gene: 7. The CDR3 nucleotides read TGTGCCAGCAGCCCCGGGACAGGGAGATACAATGAGCAGTTCTTC. Translation gives CASSPGTGRYNEQFF.

Notes on this clone: Relative to the germline gene, one junction end is altered; a read error may explain this. This chain joins TRBV7-7 and TRBJ2-1, with a possible D match to TRBD1 (6 bases). Germline V lookup: CDR1 SSHAT, CDR2 FNYEAQ (reference sequence). The length of the CDR3 is 13 residues. The CDR3 region is CASSPGHNNEQFF. DNA of the CDR3: TGTGCTAGCAGCCCGGGACATAACAATGAGCAGTTCTTC.

The chain links TRBV2 to TRBJ1-3; D gene uncertain. Trimming cost V 8 bases and J 0 bases, with 8 bases left between them. This CDR3 has 13 residues. Germline CDR1 is SNHLY and CDR2 is FYNNEI. CDR3 in amino acids: CASDRYSGNTIYF. The CDR3 nucleotides read TGTGCCAGCGATCGCTACTCTGGAAACACCATATATTTT.

In the case of this clone: At one end, the junction sequence differs from germline, possibly due to a read error. This rearrangement joins TRBV7-9 to TRBJ2-3; D uncertain. The CDR3 consists of 13 residues. Germline V lookup: CDR1 SEHNR, CDR2 FQNEAQ (reference sequence). CDR3 DNA: TGTTCCAGCAAGGCGGCTAGCACAGATACGCAGTATTTT. It specifies CSSKAASTDTQYF.

This chain joins TRBV6-1 and TRBJ1-5; 7 bases line up with TRBD1. With V trimmed by 5 bases and J by 9 bases, 10 bases remained unmatched. The CDR3 spans 14 residues. CDR1 is MNHNS and CDR2 is SASEGT in the germline V gene. CDR3 loop: CASSPGQSGRPQHF. The CDR3 DNA sequence: TGTGCCAGCAGTCCGGGACAGTCCGGACGGCCCCAGCATTTT.

The chain carries TRBV11-2 and TRBJ1-1, with a possible D match to TRBD1 (6 bases). CDR3 length: 16 residues. From germline, CDR1 is SGHAT and CDR2 FQNNGV. V shed 0 bases and J shed 2 bases, with 13 bases lying between them. The CDR3 DNA reads TGTGCCAGCAGCTTAGATAGTTTACAGGGCAACACTGAAGCTTTCTTT. Amino acid sequence: CASSLDSLQGNTEAFF.

This clone was seen only once. The V and J genes are TRBV7-3 and TRBJ1-1; weak D call: TRBD1 (5 bases). This CDR3 region has 14 residues. The V end lost 1 base, the J end lost 5 bases, and 11 bases lay between the germline ends. Germline CDR1 reads SGHTA; CDR2 reads FQGTGA. CDR3 sequence reads: CASSLMGGSTEAFF. CDR3 DNA sequence: TGTGCCAGCAGCTTAATGGGGGGTTCAACTGAAGCTTTCTTT.

The V and J genes are TRBV25-1 and TRBJ2-1, with D perhaps TRBD2 (6 bases). The CDR3 loop spans 11 amino acids. The germline V gene has CDR1 MGHDK and CDR2 SYGVNS. Trimming took off 4 bases at V and 8 bases at J, with 6 bases between the two ends. The CDR3 nucleotides read TGTGCCAGCAGTGGGAGGGATGAGCAGTTCTTC. Translating it yields CASSGRDEQFF.

This clone has just one count. The J gene is TRBJ1-6, the V gene TRBV27; no clear D gene. Germline V CDR1 and CDR2: MNHEY, SMNVEV (reference sequence). The CDR3 covers 16 residues. Trimming removed 2 bases from V and 7 bases from J, with 15 bases in between. The CDR3: CASSLGPGILNSPLHF. The CDR3 bases are TGTGCCAGCAGTTTAGGTCCGGGGATATTAAATTCACCCCTCCACTTT.

V is TRBV6-6 and J is TRBJ2-3; TRBD2 matches at 11 bases. The CDR3 covers 16 residues. CDR1 and CDR2 (germline): MNHNY, SVGAGI (reference sequence). V lost 6 bases to trimming and J lost 4 bases; unmatched junction nucleotides: 9. The CDR3 bases are TGTGCCAGCAGGATGGGACTAGCGGAGGGCGCAGATACGCAGTATTTT. This sequence encodes CASRMGLAEGADTQYF.

The table lists this clone with a few counts. The genes are TRBV5-1 and TRBJ2-2; 10 bases are a match to TRBD2. CDR3 length: 18 amino acids. Germline-derived CDR1 and CDR2 are SGHRS and YFSETQ. V trimming: 4 bases; J trimming: 7 bases; junction bases outside the gene matches: 16. DNA for the CDR3: TGCGCCAGCAGCCGCGGGCTAGCGGGAGAGAATTTGGGCGGGGAGCTGTTTTTT. It specifies CASSRGLAGENLGGELFF. The full variable domain, its missing parts supplied by reference TRBV5-1 and TRBJ2-2, is KAGVTQTPRYLIKTRGQQVTLSCSPISGHRSVSWYQQTPGQGLQFLFEYFSETQRNKGNFPGRFSGRQFSNSRSEMNVSTLELGDSALYLCASSRGLAGENLGGELFFGEGSRLTVL.

This chain connects TRBV7-8 to TRBJ2-7; 7 nucleotides align to TRBD2. The CDR3 consists of 15 residues. Germline V gene data show CDR1 as SGHVS and CDR2 as FQNEAQ. Unmatched junction bases numbered 6, after V lost 0 bases and J lost 4 bases. In nucleotides, the CDR3 is TGTGCCAGCAGCTTAGCGACGGGGGGAATTTACGAGCAGTACTTC. Residues: CASSLATGGIYEQYF.

The chain recombines TRBV27 with TRBJ2-5; a possible D gene is TRBD2 (6 bases). The J call could be wrong; TRBJ2-7 is a better fit for the DNA end. Per the germline V gene, CDR1 is MNHEY and CDR2 is SMNVEV (reference sequence). The CDR3 has 16 amino acids. In DNA, the CDR3 is TGTGCCAGCAGTTTCTTGGCCGGGGAGGTTCCCTACGAGCAGTACTTC. Protein product: CASSFLAGEVPYEQYF.

The table lists this clone with a count of one. V and J are TRBV19 and TRBJ2-1, with 10 bases lining up with TRBD2. V was clipped by 5 bases and J by 0 bases; unmatched bases: 10. The CDR3 has 18 residues. In germline, CDR1 is LNHDA, CDR2 SQIVND (reference sequence). For the CDR3, the DNA is TGTGCCAGTAGTTGGGCTAGCGGGGGTGCGGCCTCCTACAATGAGCAGTTCTTC. It yields the protein CASSWASGGAASYNEQFF. Combining the CDR3 with reference TRBV19 and TRBJ2-1 gives the whole variable domain DGGITQSPKYLFRKEGQNVTLSCEQNLNHDAMYWYRQDPGQGLRLIYYSQIVNDFQKGDIAEGYSVSREKKESFPLTVTSAQKNPTAFYLCASSWASGGAASYNEQFFGPGTRLTVL.

The V gene is TRBV7-9, the J gene TRBJ2-1; D might be TRBD1 (5 bases). Germline V lookup: CDR1 SEHNR, CDR2 FQNEAQ (reference sequence). This CDR3 contains 16 residues. The V end was cut by 6 bases, the J end by 1 base, with 16 bases between. The CDR3, as DNA: TGTGCCAGCAGTTCATACGTACAGGCATCCTACAATGAGCAGTTCTTC. It specifies CASSSYVQASYNEQFF.

A note on this clone: At one end, the junction sequence differs from germline, possibly due to a read error. The chain joins TRBV7-9 to TRBJ2-7; D might be TRBD2 (5 bases). Germline CDR1 is SEHNR and CDR2 is FQNEAQ (reference sequence). The CDR3 is 13 amino acids. This chain's CDR3 is CSSSLAHGYEQYF. CDR3 DNA: TGTTCCAGCAGCTTAGCGCACGGCTACGAGCAGTACTTC.